This TCR beta chain was identified during a study of blood T cell repertoires in COVID-19. Turning to the study itself: Some COVID-19 samples were acute and others convalescent; all came from the United States, Italy and Spain.

How the authors handled the data: Amplified reference gene primers provided the basis for estimating nucleated cell counts. Repertoires were generated with immunoSEQ multiplex PCR, while TCRdb's copy carries only in-frame clones and drops some. V and J calls and clone size are given by that table; D and trimming were obtained from the DNA. This table holds fewer than 55,000 clones, over 75% found once. This receptor was obtained from a man in his 70s with active COVID-19. The specimen sequenced was peripheral blood.

This CDR3 is CSFTPSGTYNEQFF. The CDR3, as DNA: TGCAGCTTTACCCCGTCAGGGACCTACAATGAGCAGTTCTTC. The rearrangement links TRBV29-1 to TRBJ2-1; tentative D call: TRBD1 (5 bases). V was clipped by 8 bases and J by 2 bases, with 16 bases between them. CDR1 SQVTM and CDR2 ANQGSEA come from the germline V gene. The CDR3 spans 14 residues.